This TCR beta chain originates from a study of beta chain features in type 1 diabetes. Study overall: The patient and healthy donor groups were comparable for age, gender and cell yields.

Around 0.12 L of blood, on average, came from one heparinised draw per donor. CD45RO/CCR7/CD25/CD127/CD95/CD27 sorting isolated CD4+ naive, central memory, regulatory and stem cell-like memory cells. Points from the study as a whole: Any HLA-type effect on TCRB rearrangement remained unresolved here. There was a moderate but significant shortening of TCRB CDR3s in all four CD4+ subsets of Type 1 diabetes patients.

Trimming removed 4 bases from V and 6 bases from J, with 14 bases in between. This CDR3 contains 14 residues. Per the germline V gene, CDR1 is SNHLY and CDR2 is FYNNEI. The whole isolated RNA underwent reverse transcription, so sequencing captured expressed TCRB transcripts. TCRdb keeps only in-frame clones here, not all; method: immunoSEQ multiplex PCR. The table shows 200,000 to 300,000 clones, with about 20% occurring only once. This clone was observed a few times. Its antigen is as yet unknown. This TCR derives from a woman in her forties with type 1 diabetes. Specimen: naive CD4+ T cells from blood. V and J are TRBV2 and TRBJ2-3; maybe TRBD2 (6 bases). The CDR3 DNA follows: TGTGCCAGCAGTGTAAGAACTAGCATCGATACGCAGTATTTT. This codes for CASSVRTSIDTQYF.